One T cell receptor beta chain is described in this entry. Antigen unknown. Stated time point: blood from clinic visit 5 months post-surgery; TSC patient then seizure free. The sequenced cases were selected for having the highest brain T cell transcript signatures. Before surgery, patients took at least one anti-epileptic drug. The source of the sample is a study of brain T cells in children with intractable seizures. Overall study findings and caveats: Absence of clones before surgery may stem from lower sequencing depth. Only CDR3 sequence similarity suggested viral specificity, without known HCMV serostatus.

Here immunoSEQ multiplex PCR was the method, and the copy in TCRdb shows in-frame clones only, minus some. The data hold about 340,000 clones, with about 93% observed a single time. This CDR3 contains 15 residues. Germline loops: CDR1 SGHTA, CDR2 FQGNSA. Trimming removed 5 bases at V and 1 base at J, with 14 bases between. This sample comprised peripheral blood, obtained approximately 5 months after surgery. The clonotype originates from a boy younger than two with tuberous sclerosis and intractable seizures. The gene calls are TRBV7-2 and TRBJ1-1; possibly TRBD1 for D (5 bases). The CDR3 reads CASSPPGQGNTEAFF. The CDR3 coding sequence is TGTGCCAGCAGCCCCCCGGGGCAGGGGAACACTGAAGCTTTCTTT.